The rows below give T cell receptor beta chains drawn from one sample of a study of cytomegalovirus exposure and HLA in healthy donors. Profiled with immunoSEQ multiplex PCR; TCRdb holds only in-frame clones, not every one. The profile shows roughly 300,000 clones, around nine tenths of them singletons. What was sequenced was PBMCs. Every receptor here comes from a woman between 18 and 29 years old in good health and CMV-seronegative. The CDR3 runs from the conserved cysteine through the conserved F or W.

CDR3aa: CASSYPTGGNYGYTF
v_gene: TRBV7-2
len: 15
j_gene: TRBJ1-2

CDR3aa: CASSIPQWPPTEAFF
v_gene: TRBV19
len: 15
j_gene: TRBJ1-1

CDR3aa: CASSRTGYQPQHF
v_gene: TRBV6-5
len: 13
j_gene: TRBJ1-5

CDR3aa: CASRIEQGTGELFF
v_gene: TRBV19
len: 14
j_gene: TRBJ2-2

CDR3aa: CASSFFGTGTYEQYF
v_gene: TRBV28
len: 15
j_gene: TRBJ2-7

CDR3aa: CASSNLQGPRSGANVLTF
v_gene: TRBV5-1
len: 18
j_gene: TRBJ2-6

CDR3aa: CASSLSLDTDTQYF
v_gene: TRBV11-2
len: 14
j_gene: TRBJ2-3

CDR3aa: CASSLRGPYYGYTF
v_gene: TRBV28
len: 14
j_gene: TRBJ1-2

CDR3aa: CATSRDRTSGEQYF
v_gene: TRBV15
len: 14
j_gene: TRBJ2-7

CDR3aa: CASSPPIWSSYNEQFF
v_gene: TRBV27
len: 16
j_gene: TRBJ2-1

CDR3aa: CASSTRDKWYGYTF
v_gene: TRBV5-6
len: 14
j_gene: TRBJ1-2

CDR3aa: CATSRDRGGPYEQYF
v_gene: TRBV15
len: 15
j_gene: TRBJ2-7

CDR3aa: CASSKEQGVGETQYF
v_gene: TRBV5-1
len: 15
j_gene: TRBJ2-5

CDR3aa: CASSSRTASYEQYF
v_gene: TRBV7-2
len: 14
j_gene: TRBJ2-7

CDR3aa: CASSPRGQPQHF
v_gene: TRBV6-1
len: 12
j_gene: TRBJ1-5

CDR3aa: CASSARVGGNQPQHF
v_gene: TRBV7-2
len: 15
j_gene: TRBJ1-5

CDR3aa: CASSFRGAGTGELFF
v_gene: TRBV5-1
len: 15
j_gene: TRBJ2-2

CDR3aa: CSGLRETQYF
v_gene: TRBV20-1
len: 10
j_gene: TRBJ2-5

CDR3aa: CASTPAGAGTEAFF
v_gene: TRBV4-3
len: 14
j_gene: TRBJ1-1

CDR3aa: CASSTPGPKGEKLFF
v_gene: TRBV19
len: 15
j_gene: TRBJ1-4

CDR3aa: CASSQDSGMTNEKLFF
v_gene: TRBV4-1
len: 16
j_gene: TRBJ1-4